The 32 T cell receptor beta chains given below trace back to one sample, sequenced in a study of cytomegalovirus exposure and HLA in healthy donors. With 60 Vbeta and 13 Jbeta primers, the PCR was carried out. Data came from immunoSEQ multiplex PCR; TCRdb stores just in-frame clones and leaves some out. The sample gives around 170,000 clones, over 75% of which show up once; 1% is in the top ten. Sequencing was performed on PBMCs. The origin of the receptors is a woman between 45 and 65 years old in good health and CMV-seropositive.

The V and J genes are TRBV6-6 and TRBJ1-2; 8 positions agree with TRBD1. V was clipped by 0 bases and J by 7 bases; unmatched bases: 4. The germline V gene has CDR1 MNHNY and CDR2 SVGAGI (reference sequence). The CDR3 runs to 14 residues. CDR3 sequence reads: CASSYSETGAGYTF. CDR3 nucleotides: TGTGCCAGCAGTTACTCGGAGACAGGGGCTGGCTACACCTTC.

The genes are TRBV9 and TRBJ2-3, with D uncertain. Deletions cut 3 bases from V and 2 bases from J, with 7 bases between. The CDR3 extends over 13 amino acids. Germline CDR1 and CDR2: SGDLS and YYNGEE. Here the CDR3 DNA reads TGTGCCAGCAGCGCCCCTAACACAGATACGCAGTATTTT. This gives the protein CASSAPNTDTQYF. Based on the CDR3 plus reference TRBV9 and TRBJ2-3, the full variable domain is DSGVTQTPKHLITATGQRVTLRCSPRSGDLSVYWYQQSLDQGLQFLIQYYNGEERAKGNILERFSAQQFPDLHSELNLSSLELGDSALYFCASSAPNTDTQYFGPGTRLTVL.

A few counts support this clone. The V gene is TRBV9, the J gene TRBJ2-2; TRBD2 aligns across 9 bases. The CDR3 is 15 residues long. Losses at the gene ends were 0 bases for V and 4 bases for J; bases not matched to a gene: 1. Looked up from germline, CDR1 is SGDLS and CDR2 is YYNGEE. The CDR3 nucleotides are TGTGCCAGCAGCGTAGGCGGGGGGGTCACCGGGGAGCTGTTTTTT. Encoded protein: CASSVGGGVTGELFF.

V and J are TRBV19 and TRBJ2-2; TRBD2 aligns across 8 bases. With 3 bases clipped from V and 5 bases from J, the junction kept 2 bases outside the gene matches. Per the germline V gene, CDR1 is LNHDA and CDR2 is SQIVND (reference sequence). The CDR3 consists of 14 residues. CDR3 amino acids: CASSIGLATGELFF. In DNA form, the CDR3 reads TGTGCCAGTAGTATCGGACTAGCTACCGGGGAGCTGTTTTTT.

The table lists this clone with a count of one. The V call is TRBV4-3, the J call TRBJ1-1; D perhaps matches TRBD1 (6 bases). The germline V gene encodes CDR1 LGHNA and CDR2 YSLEER. The CDR3 runs to 14 residues. V dropped 0 bases and J dropped 8 bases, with 13 bases sitting between them. CDR3 residues: CASSQESRTGEAFF. The CDR3 DNA follows: TGCGCCAGCAGCCAAGAGTCCCGAACAGGGGAAGCTTTCTTT.

This chain uses TRBV7-2 with TRBJ2-1; TRBD2 agrees at 10 bases. The CDR3 contains 16 residues. CDR1 is SGHTA and CDR2 is FQGNSA in the germline V gene. V lost 1 base and J lost 2; bases outside the gene matches: 2. The CDR3 DNA reads as TGTGCCAGCAGCTTAGAGGGACTAGCGCCCTACAATGAGCAGTTCTTC. Translation gives CASSLEGLAPYNEQFF.

V is TRBV7-2 and J is TRBJ2-2, with 7 positions matching TRBD1. Germline V gene sequence: CDR1 SGHTA, CDR2 FQGNSA. The CDR3 is 16 residues long. V shed 3 bases, J shed 2 bases, and the junction held 6 bases outside the gene matches. This CDR3 reads CASSLRGTVNTGELFF. CDR3 bases: TGTGCCAGCAGCTTGAGAGGGACAGTCAACACCGGGGAGCTGTTTTTT.

In its sample, this clone was seen once. The chain uses TRBV5-4 and TRBJ2-5, with 7 bases lining up with TRBD1. V trimming: 4 bases; J trimming: 1 base; junction bases outside the gene matches: 4. The CDR3 is 14 amino acids. Germline V gene lookup returns CDR1 SGHNT and CDR2 YYREEE (reference sequence). Here the CDR3 reads CASSTGQSQETQYF. CDR3 sequence (DNA): TGTGCCAGCAGCACGGGACAGTCCCAAGAGACCCAGTACTTC.

The chain couples TRBV7-2 to TRBJ2-1; 9 bases agree with TRBD2. Germline lookup yields CDR1 SGHTA and CDR2 FQGNSA. The V gene end was trimmed by 3 bases and the J gene end by 4 bases; junction bases not matched to a gene: 16. The CDR3 spans 19 residues. CDR3 DNA: TGTGCCAGCAGCTTGAGTCTAACAGTAGCGGGGGCTCTATACAATGAGCAGTTCTTC. Its translation: CASSLSLTVAGALYNEQFF.

This clone was detected only once. The chain uses TRBV11-2 and TRBJ1-5; 7 positions match TRBD1. Trimming removed 5 bases from V and 5 bases from J; junction bases left unmatched: 9. The CDR3 has 15 amino acids. Germline V gene sequence: CDR1 SGHAT, CDR2 FQNNGV. CDR3 protein: CASSLRTGPDQPQHF. CDR3 nucleotides: TGTGCCAGCAGCCTCAGGACAGGCCCGGATCAGCCCCAGCATTTT.

The rearrangement links TRBV28 to TRBJ1-1; perhaps TRBD1 as D (5 bases). CDR1 is MDHEN, CDR2 SYDVKM, per germline. V was cut by 4 bases and J by 3 bases, with 21 bases left in between. The CDR3 length is 17 residues. In nucleotides, the CDR3 is TGTGCCAGCAGTTCGGGGGGGAGGGGAAAAGGGGACACTGAAGCTTTCTTT. It encodes CASSSGGRGKGDTEAFF.

The chain recombines TRBV2 with TRBJ1-2; D is undetermined. Trimming pared 6 bases from V and 2 bases from J, leaving 10 bases between. The CDR3 length is 13 residues. The V gene's germline CDR1 is SNHLY and CDR2 FYNNEI. The CDR3 protein is CASRLAGNYGYTF. CDR3 coding DNA: TGTGCCAGCAGACTGGCCGGGAACTATGGCTACACCTTC.

The genes are TRBV19 and TRBJ1-5; TRBD1 aligns across 9 bases. CDR1 is LNHDA and CDR2 is SQIVND in the germline V gene (reference sequence). The CDR3 is 15 amino acids. Trimming at V came to 3 bases and at J to 10 bases, leaving 10 bases not matched to a gene. CDR3 residues: CASSMLGTGNNPQHF. In nucleotides, the CDR3 is TGTGCCAGTAGTATGCTGGGGACAGGGAACAATCCCCAGCATTTT.

This chain links TRBV7-9 with TRBJ1-6; 7 nucleotides match TRBD1. The CDR3 sequence is 12 residues long. Germline CDR1 reads SEHNR; CDR2 reads FQNEAQ (reference sequence). The V segment lost 8 bases and the J segment 7 bases; nucleotides outside the gene matches: 2. The CDR3 sequence is CASSGGNSPLHF. The CDR3 DNA sequence: TGTGCCAGCTCAGGGGGAAATTCACCCCTCCACTTT.

The chain has TRBV7-9 and TRBJ2-5; TRBD2 matches 7 bases. Germline assignment: CDR1 SEHNR and CDR2 FQNEAQ (reference sequence). V lost 2 bases, J lost 4 bases, and 7 bases stayed unmatched. This CDR3 region has 15 residues. In DNA form, the CDR3 reads TGTGCCAGCAGCTTAAGGCGGGAGCCGGGAGAGACCCAGTACTTC. Its translation: CASSLRREPGETQYF.

This clone was counted once. The chain combines TRBV5-1 with TRBJ2-7; TRBD2 matches 9 bases. Per the germline V gene, CDR1 is SGHRS and CDR2 is YFSETQ. The CDR3 is 15 amino acids. V was clipped by 1 base and J by 3 bases; unmatched bases: 5. CDR3 sequence: CASSLLAGLDYEQYF. The CDR3 DNA sequence: TGCGCCAGCAGCTTGCTAGCGGGATTAGACTACGAGCAGTACTTC. The full variable domain, its missing parts supplied by reference TRBV5-1 and TRBJ2-7, is KAGVTQTPRYLIKTRGQQVTLSCSPISGHRSVSWYQQTPGQGLQFLFEYFSETQRNKGNFPGRFSGRQFSNSRSEMNVSTLELGDSALYLCASSLLAGLDYEQYFGPGTRLTVT.

This rearrangement joins TRBV7-8 to TRBJ1-4, with D possibly TRBD1 on 5 matching bases. The V end was cut by 3 bases, the J end by 8 bases, with 10 bases between. CDR1 is SGHVS and CDR2 is FQNEAQ in the germline V gene. The length of the CDR3 is 13 residues. CDR3: CASSFRGGEKLFF. DNA of the CDR3: TGTGCCAGCAGCTTTCGGGGGGGAGAAAAACTGTTTTTT.

This clone has more than one count but fewer than ten. V usage is TRBV18 and J usage is TRBJ1-5; 11 bases are a match to TRBD1. The length of the CDR3 is 16 residues. CDR1 is KGHSH and CDR2 is LQKENI in the germline V gene. The ends lost 3 bases at V and 7 bases at J; junction bases unmatched: 8. DNA for the CDR3: TGTGCCAGCTCACCTATCTTCCGGGACAGGGGGCAGCCCCAGCATTTT. Translation: CASSPIFRDRGQPQHF.

V gene TRBV2 combines with J gene TRBJ2-1; D unresolved. This CDR3 comprises 11 residues. The V end was cut by 7 bases, the J end by 8 bases, with 9 bases between. Germline lookup yields CDR1 SNHLY and CDR2 FYNNEI. CDR3 nucleotides: TGTGCCAGCAATTCACTCGATGAGCAGTTCTTC. Translation: CASNSLDEQFF.

The chain uses TRBV6-6 and TRBJ2-2; the D gene is possibly TRBD2 (6 bases). V lost 6 bases and J 5 bases, leaving 13 bases between the germline ends. The germline CDR1 and CDR2 sequences are MNHNY and SVGAGI (reference sequence). CDR3 length: 14 amino acids. Written as DNA, the CDR3 is TGTGCCAGCAGACCCGGCCGGGGGACCGGGGAGCTGTTTTTT. Its protein is CASRPGRGTGELFF.

This chain joins TRBV7-8 and TRBJ1-2, with D possibly TRBD1 on 6 matching bases. Germline CDR1 SGHVS, CDR2 FQNEAQ. This CDR3 has 15 amino acids. V was pared by 2 bases and J by 4 bases, with 14 bases between. CDR3 sequence reads: CASSLTAGAGYGYTF. CDR3 sequence (DNA): TGTGCCAGCAGCTTAACAGCAGGGGCGGGCTATGGCTACACCTTC. The complete variable domain, with remaining parts taken from reference TRBV7-8 and TRBJ1-2, reads GAGVSQSPRYKVAKRGQDVALRCDPISGHVSLFWYQQALGQGPEFLTYFQNEAQLDKSGLPSDRFFAERPEGSVSTLKIQRTQQEDSAVYLCASSLTAGAGYGYTFGSGTRLTVV.

The CDR3 DNA reads TGTGCCAGCAGCGTAGGAAATAGCGGGAGCGAGCAGTACTTC. Translated: CASSVGNSGSEQYF. The gene calls are TRBV9 and TRBJ2-7; 9 bases map to TRBD2. Germline V gene sequence: CDR1 SGDLS, CDR2 YYNGEE. The CDR3 is made up of 14 amino acids. J lost 6 bases, V lost 0 bases, and 4 bases had no gene match.

The rearrangement uses TRBV5-1 and TRBJ1-1; D remains ambiguous. CDR3 size: 15 residues. CDR1 is SGHRS and CDR2 is YFSETQ in the germline V gene. V was shortened by 1 base and J by 1 base, with 11 bases between the two germline ends. The CDR3 DNA sequence: TGCGCCAGCAGCTTGACACAGACCAAGAACACTGAAGCTTTCTTT. As protein: CASSLTQTKNTEAFF.

This chain joins TRBV9 and TRBJ1-3, with D uncertain. Germline CDR1 reads SGDLS; CDR2 reads YYNGEE. This CDR3 is built from 14 residues. Trimming pared 4 bases from V and 0 bases from J, leaving 8 bases between. The CDR3 spells CASSPRVSGNTIYF. CDR3 coding DNA: TGTGCCAGCAGCCCCCGGGTCTCTGGAAACACCATATATTTT.

The V gene is TRBV15, the J gene TRBJ2-3; TRBD2 matches at 7 bases. Trimming removed 4 bases from V and 4 bases from J; junction bases left unmatched: 11. The CDR3 consists of 16 residues. Germline CDR1 LNHNV, CDR2 YYDKDF (reference sequence). CDR3 coding DNA: TGTGCCACCAGCACCTCCCGGGACCGGGGGGCAGATACGCAGTATTTT. As protein: CATSTSRDRGADTQYF.

The chain carries TRBV5-6 and TRBJ1-1; D call uncertain. V lost 4 bases and J 1 base, leaving 11 bases between the germline ends. The CDR3 runs 14 residues. Germline CDR1 and CDR2: SGHDT and YYEEEE. The CDR3 coding sequence is TGTGCCAGCAGCCTGACCGGAGAGAACACTGAAGCTTTCTTT. Translated: CASSLTGENTEAFF.

This sequence joins TRBV6-5 and TRBJ2-5; D gene unclear. CDR3 length: 12 amino acids. The ends were cut back, 6 bases at V and 4 bases at J, with 9 bases in the middle. Germline CDR1 is MNHEY and CDR2 is SVGAGI. CDR3 loop: CASRESGETQYF. The DNA for the CDR3 is TGTGCCAGCAGAGAGAGTGGAGAGACCCAGTACTTC.

This clone was found a few times. This rearrangement joins TRBV28 to TRBJ1-6; D is uncertain. Trimming removed 5 bases from V and 5 bases from J, with 13 bases in between. The length of the CDR3 is 15 residues. Germline V gives CDR1 MDHEN, CDR2 SYDVKM. The CDR3 DNA follows: TGTGCCAGCAGTGGGGAGGTGGGGAATAATTCACCCCTCCACTTT. Its protein is CASSGEVGNNSPLHF.

The chain combines TRBV5-8 with TRBJ1-1, with 7 bases that match TRBD1. V lost 4 bases, J lost 0 bases, and 12 bases stayed unmatched. The CDR3 runs to 17 residues. Germline CDR1 SGHTS, CDR2 YDEGEE. The CDR3 sequence: CASSGPDGTALNTEAFF. The DNA for the CDR3 is TGTGCCAGCAGCGGCCCAGACGGGACAGCCTTGAACACTGAAGCTTTCTTT.

The chain recombines TRBV5-1 with TRBJ2-7; D might be TRBD1 (6 bases). Germline lookup yields CDR1 SGHRS and CDR2 YFSETQ. There are 14 residues in the CDR3. The V and J ends lost 0 bases and 2 bases respectively, with 9 bases between them. The CDR3 here is CASSLEGQTYEQYF. CDR3 coding DNA: TGCGCCAGCAGCTTGGAAGGACAGACCTACGAGCAGTACTTC.

This clone has a handful of counts. The V and J genes are TRBV7-3 and TRBJ2-5; the D is unclear. The CDR3 spans 13 residues. V lost 1 base and J lost 5, with 8 bases in between. The germline CDR1 and CDR2 sequences are SGHTA and FQGTGA. The CDR3 DNA is TGTGCCAGCAGCTTAAGTCCTAGGGAGACCCAGTACTTC. It translates to CASSLSPRETQYF.

The J gene is TRBJ2-3, the V gene TRBV10-3; 10 bases agree with TRBD2. Trimming took 7 bases from V and 5 from J; bases not matched to a gene: 12. The CDR3 covers 16 residues. Germline lookup yields CDR1 ENHRY and CDR2 SYGVKD. The CDR3 coding sequence is TGTGCCATCACCGAAGAAAGCGGGGGGGCGATAGATACGCAGTATTTT. Protein sequence: CAITEESGGAIDTQYF.